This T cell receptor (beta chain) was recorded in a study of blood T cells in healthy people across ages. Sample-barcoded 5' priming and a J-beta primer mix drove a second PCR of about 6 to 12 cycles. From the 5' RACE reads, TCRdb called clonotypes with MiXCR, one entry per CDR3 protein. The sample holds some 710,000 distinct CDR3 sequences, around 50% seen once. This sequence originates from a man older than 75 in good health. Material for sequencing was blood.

The CDR3 nucleotides read TGTGCCAGCAGCGTAGAGAGTAGCGGGAGTTGGGAGACCCAGTACTTC. Amino acid sequence: CASSVESSGSWETQYF. V is TRBV9 and J is TRBJ2-7; 9 bases are a match to TRBD2. Judging by the DNA end, TRBJ2-5 fits better; the J call may be wrong. This CDR3 is 16 amino acids long. CDR1 and CDR2 (germline): SGDLS, YYNGEE.